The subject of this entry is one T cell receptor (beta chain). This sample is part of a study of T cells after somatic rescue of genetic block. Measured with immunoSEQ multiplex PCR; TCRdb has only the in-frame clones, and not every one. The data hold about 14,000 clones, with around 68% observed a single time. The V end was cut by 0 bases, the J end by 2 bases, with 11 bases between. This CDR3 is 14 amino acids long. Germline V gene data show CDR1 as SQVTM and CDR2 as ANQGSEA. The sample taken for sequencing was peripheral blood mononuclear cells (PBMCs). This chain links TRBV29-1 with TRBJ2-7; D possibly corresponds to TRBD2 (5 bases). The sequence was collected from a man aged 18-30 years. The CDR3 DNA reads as TGCAGCGTTGAAGATCCGTCCGGGACCTACGAGCAGTACTTC. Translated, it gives CSVEDPSGTYEQYF.